This T cell receptor beta chain was sequenced in a study of human T cells and chemical hapten exposure. Study conclusions and caveats: The donors suffered from alopecia, so their immune response may not match that of healthy people. TCRs exceeding a frequency of 1 in 1000 stayed unchanged under DPC sensitization.

This CDR3 spans 15 amino acids. The trim removed 1 base at V and 8 bases at J, leaving 6 bases unmatched. The germline V gene has CDR1 PRHDT and CDR2 FYEKMQ (reference sequence). Attachment of unique molecular identifiers to individual cDNA molecules was performed in the library. MiXCR, applied by TCRdb to the RACE reads, yields one record per CDR3 protein. The table shows 180,000 or so distinct CDR3 sequences, with 20% to 25% occurring only once. Note on this clonotype: Its cognate antigen is unknown.

Time point described: patch test 1, 2 weeks after DPC sensitization. The treatment: therapeutic diphenylcyclopropenone sensitization with weekly scalp DPC. Participating donors were patients with alopecia, aged 18 to 70 years, considered appropriate candidates for DPC. The source is a woman between 50 and 59 years old with alopecia areata. Some clones in this sample may be carry-over from other donors' samples. The source was whole blood, collected in connection with sensitization to the hapten diphenylcyclopropenone (DPC). V and J are TRBV13 and TRBJ1-1; 11 nucleotides line up with TRBD1. CDR3 in DNA: TGTGCCAGCAGCTTAGTCGGGACAGGGGGTCTAGAAGCTTTCTTT. The encoded protein is CASSLVGTGGLEAFF.